The 21 T cell receptor beta chains reported below all come from one sample, sequenced in a study of blood T cell repertoires in COVID-19. Libraries were prepared by immunoSEQ multiplex PCR; TCRdb keeps only in-frame clonotypes and omits some of them. The sample has around 310,000 clones, roughly 90% seen once. The sequenced sample was peripheral blood. All receptors come from a woman aged 40 to 50 with COVID-19, enrolled during active disease.

The rearrangement joins TRBV7-2 to TRBJ2-1, with TRBD2 matching over 8 bases. J was trimmed by 7 bases and V by 5 bases; bases with no gene match: 13. The CDR3 is made up of 16 amino acids. CDR1 and CDR2 from the germline V gene are SGHTA and FQGNSA. In DNA form, the CDR3 reads TGTGCCAGCAGCCTAGAGGGGACTAGATTGAGGAATGAGCAGTTCTTC. The encoded protein is CASSLEGTRLRNEQFF.

The chain has TRBV30 and TRBJ2-3; weak D call: TRBD1 (6 bases). The CDR3 runs 16 residues. Per the germline V gene, CDR1 is GTSNPN and CDR2 is SVGIG (reference sequence). Trimming removed 0 bases at V and 5 bases at J, with 18 bases between. CDR3 protein: CAWSVQLGQGQDTQYF. The CDR3 DNA follows: TGTGCCTGGAGTGTACAATTGGGGCAGGGGCAAGATACGCAGTATTTT.

This clone was counted a few times. The genes are TRBV7-3 and TRBJ2-7; D gene unclear. Trimming cost V 1 base and J 2 bases, with 12 bases left between them. Per the germline V gene, CDR1 is SGHTA and CDR2 is FQGTGA. The length of the CDR3 is 15 residues. The CDR3 nucleotides are TGTGCCAGCAGCTTAAGGGCAGGATTGACCTACGAGCAGTACTTC. Translated: CASSLRAGLTYEQYF. Based on the CDR3 plus reference TRBV7-3 and TRBJ2-7, the full variable domain is GAGVSQTPSNKVTEKGKYVELRCDPISGHTALYWYRQSLGQGPEFLIYFQGTGAADDSGLPNDRFFAVRPEGSVSTLKIQRTERGDSAVYLCASSLRAGLTYEQYFGPGTRLTVT.

In DNA form, the CDR3 reads TGTGCCAGCAGAAGAAACCAAAACAGGGGTGAAAGAAACACCATATATTTT. It specifies CASRRNQNRGERNTIYF. The chain carries TRBV27 and TRBJ1-3; 7 bases map to TRBD1. Germline V gives CDR1 MNHEY, CDR2 SMNVEV (reference sequence). The CDR3 runs to 17 residues. V was pared by 6 bases and J by 5 bases, with 16 bases of the junction left unmatched.

The V and J genes are TRBV18 and TRBJ1-2, with D perhaps TRBD1 (6 bases). V was pared by 6 bases and J by 4 bases, with 15 bases between. Germline lookup yields CDR1 KGHSH and CDR2 LQKENI. This CDR3 region has 14 residues. The CDR3 sequence is CASSTGREGYGYTF. The CDR3 coding sequence is TGTGCCAGCTCCACAGGGCGAGAAGGCTATGGCTACACCTTC.

This clone has only a few counts. V usage is TRBV11-2 and J usage is TRBJ1-1, with 7 bases identical to TRBD1. The germline gives CDR1 SGHAT, CDR2 FQNNGV. V lost 1 base and J lost 7; bases outside the gene matches: 3. The CDR3 spans 13 residues. This chain's CDR3 is CASSLVRGIEAFF. The CDR3 bases are TGTGCCAGCAGCTTAGTCAGGGGGATTGAAGCTTTCTTT. Full variable domain (outside the CDR3, taken from reference TRBV11-2 and TRBJ1-1): EAGVAQSPRYKIIEKRQSVAFWCNPISGHATLYWYQQILGQGPKLLIQFQNNGVVDDSQLPKDRFSAERLKGVDSTLKIQPAKLEDSAVYLCASSLVRGIEAFFGQGTRLTVV.

This rearrangement joins TRBV7-8 to TRBJ1-6; D gene uncertain. Germline CDR1 SGHVS, CDR2 FQNEAQ. V gave up 1 base and J gave up 4 bases, with 5 bases separating them. The CDR3 is made up of 14 amino acids. DNA for the CDR3: TGTGCCAGCAGCTTAGTCGGGTATAATTCACCCCTCCACTTT. This sequence encodes CASSLVGYNSPLHF.

The J gene is TRBJ1-5, the V gene TRBV20-1; D might be TRBD1 (5 bases). The CDR3 sequence is 15 residues long. Germline CDR1 and CDR2: DFQATT and SNEGSKA (reference sequence). Trimming took off 3 bases at V and 0 bases at J, with 12 bases between the two ends. The CDR3 sequence is CSASMQGYSNQPQHF. In DNA form, the CDR3 reads TGCAGTGCTAGTATGCAGGGCTATAGCAATCAGCCCCAGCATTTT.

This clone has more than one count but fewer than ten. The J gene is TRBJ2-5, the V gene TRBV23-1; maybe TRBD1 (7 bases). TRBV23-1 carries the ORF label, with uncertain function. This CDR3 has 17 residues. V lost 6 bases and J lost 5, with 25 bases in between. The CDR3 DNA reads TGCGCCAGCAGCCCCGGGAGAACAGGGGAAGAATCGGAGACCCAGTACTTC. Its protein product is CASSPGRTGEESETQYF.

V gene TRBV6-5 combines with J gene TRBJ1-1, with D possibly matching TRBD1 (6 bases). In germline, CDR1 is MNHEY, CDR2 SVGAGI. Trimming left V 7 bases short and J 2 bases short, with 14 bases between. The CDR3 covers 14 residues. CDR3 residues: CASTKQGFNTEAFF. The CDR3 DNA follows: TGTGCCAGCACTAAACAGGGATTTAACACTGAAGCTTTCTTT.

J is TRBJ1-1 and V is TRBV5-6, with 7 bases that match TRBD1. This CDR3 spans 15 amino acids. Germline CDR1 reads SGHDT; CDR2 reads YYEEEE. V dropped 4 bases and J dropped 4; count of bases not matched to a gene: 10. The CDR3, as DNA: TGTGCCAGCAGCCGGCTAGGGGGCAACAGCACTGAAGCTTTCTTT. It is translated as CASSRLGGNSTEAFF.

The J gene is TRBJ2-1, the V gene TRBV30; 7 bases agree with TRBD1. Germline CDR1 reads GTSNPN; CDR2 reads SVGIG (reference sequence). CDR3 size: 14 residues. The ends lost 6 bases at V and 3 bases at J; junction bases unmatched: 8. The CDR3 loop reads CACKTGAVYNEQFF. CDR3 DNA sequence: TGTGCCTGCAAAACAGGGGCGGTCTACAATGAGCAGTTCTTC.

V gene TRBV30 combines with J gene TRBJ2-3; D is perhaps TRBD1 (6 bases). The CDR3 length is 16 residues. The germline V gene encodes CDR1 GTSNPN and CDR2 SVGIG (reference sequence). Trimming cost V 3 bases and J 1 base, with 17 bases left between them. Here the CDR3 reads CAWSGAGTPGTDTQYF. Here the CDR3 DNA reads TGTGCCTGGAGCGGAGCCGGGACACCTGGCACAGATACGCAGTATTTT.

The chain recombines TRBV7-2 with TRBJ1-1; TRBD1 agrees at 7 bases. Germline-derived CDR1 and CDR2 are SGHTA and FQGNSA. CDR3 size: 14 residues. The J segment lost 5 bases and the V segment lost 7 bases, leaving 10 bases of the junction unmatched. The CDR3 region is CASTFDRVTTEAFF. CDR3 bases: TGTGCCAGCACCTTCGACAGGGTTACAACTGAAGCTTTCTTT.

The count of this clone is one. The chain recombines TRBV7-2 with TRBJ1-5; no clear D gene. Trimming removed 1 base from V and 2 bases from J, with 9 bases in between. Germline lookup yields CDR1 SGHTA and CDR2 FQGNSA. The CDR3 spans 15 residues. The CDR3 reads CASSLGPEGNQPQHF. CDR3 coding DNA: TGTGCCAGCAGCTTAGGACCCGAGGGCAATCAGCCCCAGCATTTT.

The chain links TRBV28 to TRBJ2-5, with 9 bases matching TRBD2. Germline V CDR1 and CDR2: MDHEN, SYDVKM. CDR3 length equals 16 residues. V gave up 2 bases and J gave up 5 bases; unmatched junction bases: 9. CDR3 region: CASSLERRGGTETQYF. For the CDR3, the DNA is TGTGCCAGCAGTTTAGAAAGGCGGGGGGGCACGGAGACCCAGTACTTC.

CDR3 residues: CASSRGTSGKYNEQFF. DNA for the CDR3: TGTGCCAGCAGCCGGGGGACTAGCGGGAAATACAATGAGCAGTTCTTC. The rearrangement uses TRBV5-8 and TRBJ2-1, with 13 bases fitting TRBD2. Germline-derived CDR1 and CDR2 are SGHTS and YDEGEE. V dropped 4 bases and J dropped 4; count of bases not matched to a gene: 5. The CDR3 contains 16 residues.

For this clone: The sample has other DNA sequences that encode this CDR3 too. V and J are TRBV4-3 and TRBJ1-1; D is unresolved. The CDR3 runs 13 residues. Germline CDR1 is LGHNA and CDR2 is YSLEER. Trimming pared 0 bases from V and 2 bases from J, leaving 4 bases between. CDR3 DNA sequence: TGCGCCAGCAGCCAAGACAGAAACACTGAAGCTTTCTTT. Translation: CASSQDRNTEAFF.

About this clone itself: Other nucleotide sequences from this sample produce the same CDR3. This chain connects TRBV6-2 or TRBV6-3 to TRBJ1-2, with D tentatively TRBD1 (5 bases). The V end lost 2 bases, the J end lost 8 bases, and 9 bases lay between the germline ends. CDR3 length equals 12 residues. The germline CDR1 and CDR2 sequences are MNHEY and SVGEGT. CDR3 bases: TGTGCCAGCAGTTACCCCCAGGGCGGCTACACCTTC. Amino acids: CASSYPQGGYTF.

The chain combines TRBV19 with TRBJ2-1, with TRBD1 matching 10 bases. The CDR3 totals 14 residues. Germline loops: CDR1 LNHDA, CDR2 SQIVND (reference sequence). V dropped 8 bases and J dropped 2; count of bases not matched to a gene: 3. In DNA form, the CDR3 reads TGTGCCAGTGACAGGGGGCTGACCTACAATGAGCAGTTCTTC. Residues: CASDRGLTYNEQFF.

The V call is TRBV28, the J call TRBJ1-6, with a possible D match to TRBD1 (6 bases). Germline V gene sequence: CDR1 MDHEN, CDR2 SYDVKM. The length of the CDR3 is 15 residues. Trimming pared 10 bases from V and 0 bases from J, leaving 13 bases between. Here the CDR3 reads CAIRTGYSYNSPLHF. In DNA form, the CDR3 reads TGTGCCATAAGAACAGGGTACTCCTATAATTCACCCCTCCACTTT.